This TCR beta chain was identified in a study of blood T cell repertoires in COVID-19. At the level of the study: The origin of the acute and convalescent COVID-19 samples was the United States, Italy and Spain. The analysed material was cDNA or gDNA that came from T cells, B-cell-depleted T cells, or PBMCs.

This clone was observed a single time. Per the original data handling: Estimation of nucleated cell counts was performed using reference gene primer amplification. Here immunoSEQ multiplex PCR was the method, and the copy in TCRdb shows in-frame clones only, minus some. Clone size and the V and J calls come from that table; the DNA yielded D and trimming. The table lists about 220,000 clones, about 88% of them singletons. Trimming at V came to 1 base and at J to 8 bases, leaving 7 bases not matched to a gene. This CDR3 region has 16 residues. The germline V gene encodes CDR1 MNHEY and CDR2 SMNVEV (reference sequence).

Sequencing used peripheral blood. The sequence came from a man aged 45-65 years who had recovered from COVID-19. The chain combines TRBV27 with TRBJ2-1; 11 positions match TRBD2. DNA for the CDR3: TGTGCCAGCAGTTTATGGGTAGCGGGAGGGCCAGATGAGCAGTTCTTC. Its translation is CASSLWVAGGPDEQFF.